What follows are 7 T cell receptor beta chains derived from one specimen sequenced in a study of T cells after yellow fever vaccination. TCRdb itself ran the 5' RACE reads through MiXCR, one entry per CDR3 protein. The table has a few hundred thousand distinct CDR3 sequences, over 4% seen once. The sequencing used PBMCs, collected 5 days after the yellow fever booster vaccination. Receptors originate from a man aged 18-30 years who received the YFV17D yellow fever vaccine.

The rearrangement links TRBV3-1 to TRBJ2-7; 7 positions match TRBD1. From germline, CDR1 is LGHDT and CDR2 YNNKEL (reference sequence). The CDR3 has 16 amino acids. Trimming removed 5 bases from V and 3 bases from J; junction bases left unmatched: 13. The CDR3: CASSSPDRDLGYEQYV. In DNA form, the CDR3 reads TGTGCCAGCAGCTCCCCAGACAGGGATCTTGGCTACGAGCAGTACGTC.

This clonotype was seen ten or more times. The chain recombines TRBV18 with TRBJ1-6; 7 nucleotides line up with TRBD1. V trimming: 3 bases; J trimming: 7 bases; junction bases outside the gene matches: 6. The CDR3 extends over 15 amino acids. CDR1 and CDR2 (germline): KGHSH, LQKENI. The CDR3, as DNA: TGTGCCAGCTCACCGGACAGGCGGGGGAATTCACCCCTCCACTTT. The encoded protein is CASSPDRRGNSPLHF.

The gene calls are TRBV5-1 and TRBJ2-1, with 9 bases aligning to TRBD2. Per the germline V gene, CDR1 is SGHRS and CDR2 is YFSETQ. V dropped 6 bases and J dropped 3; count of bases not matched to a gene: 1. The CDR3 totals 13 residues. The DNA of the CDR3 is TGCGCCAGCAAACTAGCGGGCTACAATGAGCAGTTCTTC. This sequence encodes CASKLAGYNEQFF.

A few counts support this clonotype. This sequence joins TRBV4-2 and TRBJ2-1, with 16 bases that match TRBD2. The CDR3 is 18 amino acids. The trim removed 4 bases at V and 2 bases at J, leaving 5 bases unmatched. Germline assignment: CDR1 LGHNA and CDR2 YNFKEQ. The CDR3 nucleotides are TGTGCCAGCAGCCCCGGGACTAGCGGGGGGGTAGCCTACAATGAGCAGTTCTTC. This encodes CASSPGTSGGVAYNEQFF.

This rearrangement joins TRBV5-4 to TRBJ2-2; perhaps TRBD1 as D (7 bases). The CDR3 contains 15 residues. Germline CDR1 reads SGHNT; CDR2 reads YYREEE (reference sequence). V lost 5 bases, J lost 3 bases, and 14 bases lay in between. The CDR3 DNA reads TGTGCCAGCAGGGGAGGAGGGACAGACACCGGGGAGCTGTTTTTT. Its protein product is CASRGGGTDTGELFF.

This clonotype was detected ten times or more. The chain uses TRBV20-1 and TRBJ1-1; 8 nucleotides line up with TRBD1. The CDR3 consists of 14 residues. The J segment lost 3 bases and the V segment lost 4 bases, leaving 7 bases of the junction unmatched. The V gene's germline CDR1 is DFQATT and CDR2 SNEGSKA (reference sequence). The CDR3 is CSATPQGAHTEAFF. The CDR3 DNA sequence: TGCAGTGCTACCCCTCAGGGGGCTCACACTGAAGCTTTCTTT.

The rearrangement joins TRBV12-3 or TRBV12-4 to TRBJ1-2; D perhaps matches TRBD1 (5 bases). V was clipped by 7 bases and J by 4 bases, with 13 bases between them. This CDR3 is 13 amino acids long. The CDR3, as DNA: TGTGCCAGCACCCCTATCGGGGGCTATGGCTACACCTTC. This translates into CASTPIGGYGYTF.